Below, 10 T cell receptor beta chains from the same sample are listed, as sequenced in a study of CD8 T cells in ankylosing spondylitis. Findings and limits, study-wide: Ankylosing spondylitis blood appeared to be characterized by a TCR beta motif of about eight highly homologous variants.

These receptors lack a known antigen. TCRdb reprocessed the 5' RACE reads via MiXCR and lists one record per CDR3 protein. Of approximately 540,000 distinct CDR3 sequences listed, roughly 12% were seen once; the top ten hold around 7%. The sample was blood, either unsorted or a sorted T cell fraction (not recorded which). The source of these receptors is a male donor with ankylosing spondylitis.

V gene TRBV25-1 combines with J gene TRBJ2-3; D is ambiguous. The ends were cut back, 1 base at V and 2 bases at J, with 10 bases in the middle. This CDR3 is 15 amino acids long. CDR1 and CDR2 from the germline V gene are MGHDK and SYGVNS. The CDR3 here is CASSESGFSTDTQYF. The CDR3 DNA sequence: TGTGCCAGCAGTGAATCAGGCTTCTCCACAGATACGCAGTATTTT.

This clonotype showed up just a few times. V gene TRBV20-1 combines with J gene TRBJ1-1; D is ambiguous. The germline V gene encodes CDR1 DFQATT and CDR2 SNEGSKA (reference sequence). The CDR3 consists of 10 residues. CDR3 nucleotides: TGCAGCCCCCCGGGCACTGAAGCTTTCTTT. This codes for CSPPGTEAFF.

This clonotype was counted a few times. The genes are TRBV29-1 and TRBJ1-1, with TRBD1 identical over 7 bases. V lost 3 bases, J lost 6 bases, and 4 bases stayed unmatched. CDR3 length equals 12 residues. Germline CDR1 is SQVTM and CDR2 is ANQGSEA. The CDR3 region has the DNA TGCAGCGTTGAGACAGGGCGGGCTGAAGCTTTCTTT. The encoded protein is CSVETGRAEAFF. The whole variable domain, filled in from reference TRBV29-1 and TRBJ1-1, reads SAVISQKPSRDICQRGTSLTIQCQVDSQVTMMFWYRQQPGQSLTLIATANQGSEATYESGFVIDKFPISRPNLTFSTLTVSNMSPEDSSIYLCSVETGRAEAFFGQGTRLTVV.

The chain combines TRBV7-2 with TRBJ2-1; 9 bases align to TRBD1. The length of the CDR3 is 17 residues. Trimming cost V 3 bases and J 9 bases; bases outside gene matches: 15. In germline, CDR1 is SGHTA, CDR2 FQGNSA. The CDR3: CASSLGPPGQGDGEQFF. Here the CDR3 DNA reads TGTGCCAGCAGCTTGGGTCCCCCGGGACAGGGAGATGGTGAGCAGTTCTTC.

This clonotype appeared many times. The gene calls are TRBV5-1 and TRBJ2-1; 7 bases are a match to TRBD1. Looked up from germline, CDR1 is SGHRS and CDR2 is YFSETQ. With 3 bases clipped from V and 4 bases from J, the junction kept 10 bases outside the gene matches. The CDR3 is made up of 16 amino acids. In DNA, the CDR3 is TGCGCCAGCAGCTCCTCAGCCGGGACAGAATACAATGAGCAGTTCTTC. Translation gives CASSSSAGTEYNEQFF.

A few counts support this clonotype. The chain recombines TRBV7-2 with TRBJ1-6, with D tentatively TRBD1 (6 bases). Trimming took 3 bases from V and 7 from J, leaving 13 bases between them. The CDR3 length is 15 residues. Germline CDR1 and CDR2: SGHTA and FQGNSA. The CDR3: CASSFTSGVNSPLHF. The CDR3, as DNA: TGTGCCAGCAGCTTTACGTCAGGGGTAAATTCACCCCTCCACTTT.

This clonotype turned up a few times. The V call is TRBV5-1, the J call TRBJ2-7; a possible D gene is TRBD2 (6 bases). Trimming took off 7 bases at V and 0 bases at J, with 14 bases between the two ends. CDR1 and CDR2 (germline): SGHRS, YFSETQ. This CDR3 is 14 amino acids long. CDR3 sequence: CASSEGTASYEQYF. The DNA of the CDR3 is TGCGCCAGCTCGGAGGGGACTGCCTCCTACGAGCAGTACTTC.

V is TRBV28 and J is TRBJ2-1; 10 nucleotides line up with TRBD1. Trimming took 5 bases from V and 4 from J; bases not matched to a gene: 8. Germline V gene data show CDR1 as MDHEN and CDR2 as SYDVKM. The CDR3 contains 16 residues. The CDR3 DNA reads TGTGCCAGCAGTCCACGGACAGGGGGTGTATACAATGAGCAGTTCTTC. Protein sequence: CASSPRTGGVYNEQFF. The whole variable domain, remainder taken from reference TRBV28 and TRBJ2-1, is DVKVTQSSRYLVKRTGEKVFLECVQDMDHENMFWYRQDPGLGLRLIYFSYDVKMKEKGDIPEGYSVSREKKERFSLILESASTNQTSMYLCASSPRTGGVYNEQFFGPGTRLTVL.

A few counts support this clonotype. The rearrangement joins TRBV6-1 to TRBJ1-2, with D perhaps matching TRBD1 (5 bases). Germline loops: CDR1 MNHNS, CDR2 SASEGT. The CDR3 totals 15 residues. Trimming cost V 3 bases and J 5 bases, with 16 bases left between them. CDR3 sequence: CASSDRTGGEYGYTF. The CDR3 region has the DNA TGTGCCAGCAGTGACCGGACGGGAGGGGAATATGGCTACACCTTC.

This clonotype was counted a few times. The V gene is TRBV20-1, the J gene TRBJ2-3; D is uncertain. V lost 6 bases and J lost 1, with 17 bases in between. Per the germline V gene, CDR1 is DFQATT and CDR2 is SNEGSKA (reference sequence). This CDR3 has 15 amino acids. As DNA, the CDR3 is TGCAGTGCAAACCGACCAGTTGGGGGCACAGATACGCAGTATTTT. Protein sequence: CSANRPVGGTDTQYF.